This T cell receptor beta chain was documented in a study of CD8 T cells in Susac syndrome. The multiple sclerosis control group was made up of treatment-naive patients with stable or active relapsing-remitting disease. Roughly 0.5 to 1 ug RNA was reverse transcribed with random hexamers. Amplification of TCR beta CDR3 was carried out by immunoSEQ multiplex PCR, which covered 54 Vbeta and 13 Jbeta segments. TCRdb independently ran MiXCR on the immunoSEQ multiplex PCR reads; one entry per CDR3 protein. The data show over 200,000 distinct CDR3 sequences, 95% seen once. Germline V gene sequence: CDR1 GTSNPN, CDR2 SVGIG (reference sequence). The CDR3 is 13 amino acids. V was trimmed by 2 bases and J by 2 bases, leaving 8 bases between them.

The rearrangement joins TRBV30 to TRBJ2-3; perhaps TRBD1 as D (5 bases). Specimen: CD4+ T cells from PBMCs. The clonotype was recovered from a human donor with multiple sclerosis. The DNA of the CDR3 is TGTGCCTGGAGTAGGGGCCCCACAGATACGCAGTATTTT. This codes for CAWSRGPTDTQYF.